This TCR beta chain derives from a study of cytomegalovirus exposure and HLA in healthy donors. The CDR3 runs to 12 residues. The ends were cut back, 5 bases at V and 4 bases at J, with 8 bases in the middle. Germline assignment: CDR1 SGHAT and CDR2 FQNNGV. On this clone itself: Its antigen is unidentified.

Primers included in the PCR were 60 Vbeta and 13 Jbeta primers. TCRdb's copy holds only in-frame clones and misses some; the assay was immunoSEQ multiplex PCR. The sample yields roughly 230,000 clones, about 90% seen once. Donors had nominal health at sampling but likely had unrecorded immune exposures. Study-level points and caveats: Later work found that TCR association rates differed between HLA loci; DRB1 had the most and HLA-C the fewest. An analysis was carried out at a later point. It showed that HLA-associated TCR beta chains were more clonally expanded than equally common non-associated chains.

The TCR comes from a girl aged 2-10 years in good health and CMV-seronegative. The sequencing input was PBMCs. The chain uses TRBV11-2 and TRBJ2-5; D is perhaps TRBD2 (5 bases). The CDR3 DNA sequence: TGTGCCAGCAGCGAGGGAACAGAGACCCAGTACTTC. Residues: CASSEGTETQYF.